Below, 10 T cell receptor beta chains from the same sample are listed, as sequenced in a study of T cells after yellow fever vaccination. TCRdb ran MiXCR on the 5' RACE reads and lists one entry per CDR3 protein. The sample carries 450,000 to 550,000 distinct CDR3 sequences, about 19% recorded once. Sequenced material: PBMCs, taken 15 days after the yellow fever booster vaccination. The receptors were gathered from a man aged 30 to 39 who received the YFV17D yellow fever vaccine.

This clonotype has just a few counts. The chain recombines TRBV20-1 with TRBJ2-5, with D perhaps matching TRBD1 (6 bases). The CDR3 contains 13 residues. V was trimmed by 6 bases and J by 3 bases, leaving 14 bases between them. The germline CDR1 and CDR2 sequences are DFQATT and SNEGSKA (reference sequence). The CDR3 is CSASRTVKETQYF. The CDR3 DNA is TGCAGTGCCTCGAGGACAGTCAAAGAGACCCAGTACTTC.

V and J are TRBV12-3 or TRBV12-4 and TRBJ2-1; 10 nucleotides agree with TRBD2. The CDR3 extends over 13 amino acids. The J segment lost 9 bases and the V segment lost 3 bases, leaving 2 bases of the junction unmatched. The CDR3 DNA follows: TGTGCCAGCAGTTTCCTAGCGGGAGTTGAGCAGTTCTTC. Protein product: CASSFLAGVEQFF.

This clonotype came up a few times. The chain uses TRBV20-1 and TRBJ2-3; D uncertain. The CDR3 totals 14 residues. Germline V CDR1 and CDR2: DFQATT, SNEGSKA (reference sequence). V lost 0 bases and J lost 3, with 10 bases in between. The CDR3 is CSARDQYLTDTQYF. The CDR3, as DNA: TGCAGTGCTAGAGATCAGTACCTGACAGATACGCAGTATTTT.

The chain links TRBV20-1 to TRBJ1-2; D unresolved. The ends were cut back, 6 bases at V and 5 bases at J, with 16 bases in the middle. Germline CDR1 and CDR2: DFQATT and SNEGSKA (reference sequence). The CDR3 totals 13 residues. The CDR3 region is CSALIREGYGYTF. The CDR3 DNA sequence: TGCAGTGCCTTAATCCGGGAGGGATATGGCTACACCTTC.

The chain links TRBV12-3 or TRBV12-4 to TRBJ2-1; no definite D call. The CDR3 is 13 amino acids. Trimming took 1 base from V and 7 from J, leaving 8 bases between them. The chain's CDR3 is CASSLGGQNEQFF. In DNA, the CDR3 is TGTGCCAGCAGTTTAGGAGGTCAGAATGAGCAGTTCTTC.

This rearrangement joins TRBV7-6 to TRBJ2-1; 12 nucleotides match TRBD2. Germline lookup yields CDR1 SGHVS and CDR2 FNYEAQ. J gave up 5 bases and V 7 bases, and 9 bases lay outside the gene matches. This CDR3 is 16 amino acids long. The DNA of the CDR3 is TGTGCCAGCACACTAGCGGGAGGAGGAATGGACAATGAGCAGTTCTTC. Its translation is CASTLAGGGMDNEQFF.

The chain links TRBV2 to TRBJ2-7; 11 nucleotides agree with TRBD1. Losses at the gene ends were 4 bases for V and 0 bases for J; bases not matched to a gene: 5. Germline V gives CDR1 SNHLY, CDR2 FYNNEI. The CDR3 extends over 16 amino acids. CDR3 nucleotide sequence: TGTGCCAGCAGTGGGACAGGGGGCTTGGTCTCCTACGAGCAGTACTTC. Protein sequence: CASSGTGGLVSYEQYF.

This clonotype was picked up a small number of times. The J gene is TRBJ2-1, the V gene TRBV7-2; tentatively, D is TRBD2 (5 bases). The CDR3 length is 14 residues. V dropped 7 bases and J dropped 10 bases, with 20 bases sitting between them. In germline, CDR1 is SGHTA, CDR2 FQGNSA. The CDR3 region is CASIRDSGLGEQFF. The CDR3 DNA is TGTGCCAGCATCCGCGACTCCGGACTGGGGGAGCAGTTCTTC.

This clonotype was seen a handful of times. The chain combines TRBV6-2 or TRBV6-3 with TRBJ2-7; D is possibly TRBD1 (6 bases). Germline CDR1 MNHEY, CDR2 SVGEGT. V gave up 7 bases and J gave up 3 bases, with 28 bases separating them. The CDR3 totals 18 residues. The CDR3 reads CASTRFRDTKPRLYEQYF. CDR3 nucleotide sequence: TGTGCCAGCACCAGATTCCGGGACACCAAGCCTAGACTCTACGAGCAGTACTTC.

A few counts support this clonotype. This chain joins TRBV2 and TRBJ1-4, with D uncertain. V was clipped by 6 bases and J by 7 bases, with 9 bases between them. This CDR3 comprises 12 residues. From germline, CDR1 is SNHLY and CDR2 FYNNEI. The CDR3 spells CASRWVGEKLFF. CDR3 bases: TGTGCCAGCAGATGGGTTGGTGAAAAACTGTTTTTT. The full variable domain, rest sourced from reference TRBV2 and TRBJ1-4, is EPEVTQTPSHQVTQMGQEVILRCVPISNHLYFYWYRQILGQKVEFLVSFYNNEISEKSEIFDDQFSVERPDGSNFTLKIRSTKLEDSAMYFCASRWVGEKLFFGSGTQLSVL.